One sample yielded the 13 T cell receptor beta chains listed below, sequenced in a study of T cell clones after liver transplantation. Data came from immunoSEQ multiplex PCR; TCRdb stores just in-frame clones and leaves some out. The sample gives about 58,000 clones, about 73% of which show up once; 2.8% is in the top ten. The starting material was CD4+ T cells from blood, obtained at the roughly 15-month timepoint. These TCRs come from a human patient who received a liver transplant. The T cells may partly be graft donor cells.

The J gene is TRBJ2-7, the V gene TRBV27, with 13 bases identical to TRBD2. Germline-derived CDR1 and CDR2 are MNHEY and SMNVEV (reference sequence). The CDR3 spans 17 residues. V shed 5 bases, J shed 5 bases, and the junction held 12 bases outside the gene matches. The CDR3 DNA sequence: TGTGCCAGCAGTCGACTAGCGGGGGGTCTAACATCCCACGAGCAGTACTTC. Its translation: CASSRLAGGLTSHEQYF.

This clone occurred a few times. This sequence joins TRBV19 and TRBJ1-2; D ambiguous. Trimming pared 10 bases from V and 4 bases from J, leaving 16 bases between. The length of the CDR3 is 13 residues. CDR1 is LNHDA and CDR2 is SQIVND in the germline V gene (reference sequence). The CDR3 nucleotides read TGTGCCACCACGAAAGGAGTCAGCTATGGCTACACCTTC. It yields the protein CATTKGVSYGYTF.

A few counts support this clone. The rearrangement uses TRBV7-2 and TRBJ2-1, with TRBD2 identical over 8 bases. Germline values: CDR1 SGHTA, CDR2 FQGNSA. The V segment lost 1 base and the J segment 8 bases; nucleotides outside the gene matches: 10. The CDR3 covers 16 residues. CDR3 region: CASSLVGSGAQDEQFF. The DNA of the CDR3 is TGTGCCAGCAGCTTAGTTGGTAGCGGGGCCCAGGATGAGCAGTTCTTC.

The chain uses TRBV19 and TRBJ2-3, with D possibly TRBD1 on 6 matching bases. Germline loops: CDR1 LNHDA, CDR2 SQIVND (reference sequence). Trimming took off 2 bases at V and 1 base at J, with 13 bases between the two ends. The CDR3 totals 16 residues. The CDR3 DNA reads as TGTGCCAGTAGTATACTTTCCGGGACACGCACAGATACGCAGTATTTT. Its protein product is CASSILSGTRTDTQYF. The full variable domain, in which reference TRBV19 and TRBJ2-3 provide the parts outside the CDR3, is DGGITQSPKYLFRKEGQNVTLSCEQNLNHDAMYWYRQDPGQGLRLIYYSQIVNDFQKGDIAEGYSVSREKKESFPLTVTSAQKNPTAFYLCASSILSGTRTDTQYFGPGTRLTVL.

The CDR3 spells CATKGGLGQGDFPSHF. CDR3 coding DNA: TGTGCCACAAAGGGCGGACTGGGACAGGGGGATTTCCCAAGCCACTTT. This chain uses TRBV19 with TRBJ1-6; 11 bases agree with TRBD1. The CDR3 has 16 residues. The germline CDR1 and CDR2 sequences are LNHDA and SQIVND (reference sequence). Trimming removed 10 bases from V and 18 bases from J; junction bases left unmatched: 23.

V and J are TRBV18 and TRBJ1-5; no firm D call. This CDR3 spans 13 amino acids. V was trimmed by 2 bases and J by 5 bases, leaving 7 bases between them. Germline lookup yields CDR1 KGHSH and CDR2 LQKENI. The CDR3 reads CASSPAEYQPQHF. DNA of the CDR3: TGTGCCAGCTCACCAGCGGAGTATCAGCCCCAGCATTTT.

This clone showed up just a few times. This chain joins TRBV28 and TRBJ1-2; TRBD1 matches 8 bases. The CDR3 has 14 residues. CDR1 MDHEN and CDR2 SYDVKM come from the germline V gene. Germline trimming cut 4 bases from V and 7 bases from J; bases unmatched to any gene: 8. The CDR3 DNA reads TGTGCCAGCAGTTCCACAGGGGGGAAGGCTGGCTACACCTTC. Encoded protein: CASSSTGGKAGYTF.

The chain couples TRBV6-1 to TRBJ2-5, with D perhaps TRBD1 or TRBD2 (7 bases each). V gave up 5 bases and J gave up 5 bases, with 18 bases separating them. This CDR3 spans 15 amino acids. CDR1 and CDR2 from the germline V gene are MNHNS and SASEGT. The CDR3 DNA is TGTGCCAGCAGTCAGGGGGGGGTCCTAAGGGAGACCCAGTACTTC. Encoded protein: CASSQGGVLRETQYF.

The rearrangement links TRBV5-6 to TRBJ2-1; 7 bases fit TRBD2. This CDR3 is built from 15 residues. The germline V gene encodes CDR1 SGHDT and CDR2 YYEEEE. Losses at the gene ends were 2 bases for V and 0 bases for J; bases not matched to a gene: 2. The CDR3 DNA follows: TGTGCCAGCAGCTTCAGCGGGACCTCCTACAATGAGCAGTTCTTC. This gives the protein CASSFSGTSYNEQFF. The full variable domain, completed using reference TRBV5-6 and TRBJ2-1, is DAGVTQSPTHLIKTRGQQVTLRCSPKSGHDTVSWYQQALGQGPQFIFQYYEEEERQRGNFPDRFSGHQFPNYSSELNVNALLLGDSALYLCASSFSGTSYNEQFFGPGTRLTVL.

The gene calls are TRBV11-2 and TRBJ2-1; 13 positions match TRBD2. CDR3 length: 15 residues. Trimming at V came to 4 bases and at J to 9 bases, leaving 6 bases not matched to a gene. Germline CDR1 is SGHAT and CDR2 is FQNNGV. DNA of the CDR3: TGTGCCAGCAGCTCCGGACTAGCGGGAGCCGCTGAGCAGTTCTTC. Amino acid sequence: CASSSGLAGAAEQFF.

V gene TRBV5-3 combines with J gene TRBJ2-5; no reliable D call. TRBV5-3 is filed as an ORF, its function uncertain. V lost 0 bases, J lost 13 bases, and 4 bases lay in between. The CDR3 runs 9 residues. The chain's CDR3 is CARSLARYF. CDR3 nucleotide sequence: TGTGCCAGAAGCTTGGCTCGGTACTTC.

Concerning this clone itself: The sample has other DNA sequences that encode this CDR3 too. This rearrangement joins TRBV28 to TRBJ1-1, with unresolved D. Trimming shortened V by 6 bases and J by 0 bases, and 8 bases separated the two germline ends. Per the germline V gene, CDR1 is MDHEN and CDR2 is SYDVKM. The CDR3 extends over 13 amino acids. The CDR3 bases are TGTGCCAGCAGCAGCCATATGAACACTGAAGCTTTCTTT. It yields the protein CASSSHMNTEAFF.

This chain links TRBV5-1 with TRBJ2-5; D possibly corresponds to TRBD2 (5 bases). The CDR3 loop spans 14 amino acids. Trimming stripped 4 bases from V and 2 bases from J, with 12 bases between. Germline V gene data show CDR1 as SGHRS and CDR2 as YFSETQ. CDR3 protein: CASSPGVVQETQYF. CDR3 nucleotides: TGCGCCAGCAGCCCCGGGGTGGTACAAGAGACCCAGTACTTC. The entire variable domain, with the rest obtained from reference TRBV5-1 and TRBJ2-5, is as follows: KAGVTQTPRYLIKTRGQQVTLSCSPISGHRSVSWYQQTPGQGLQFLFEYFSETQRNKGNFPGRFSGRQFSNSRSEMNVSTLELGDSALYLCASSPGVVQETQYFGPGTRLLVL.